This T cell receptor beta chain was retrieved from a study of blood T cell repertoires in COVID-19. The wider study: Some COVID-19 samples were acute and others convalescent; all came from the United States, Italy and Spain. T cells, B-cell-depleted T cells, or PBMCs supplied cDNA or gDNA.

The CDR3 runs to 16 residues. Trimming cost V 4 bases and J 2 bases, with 15 bases left between them. Per the germline V gene, CDR1 is SGHTA and CDR2 is FQGNSA. As originally analysed: Estimated nucleated cell counts came from reference gene primer amplification. Sequencing used immunoSEQ multiplex PCR; TCRdb keeps in-frame clones, though not all of them. That table supplies the V and J calls and clone size; D and trimming were determined from the DNA. The profile shows 310,000 or so clones, roughly 87% of them singletons. Seattle patients were enrolled during active infection and followed longitudinally.

This receptor was taken from a man aged 25-45 years with COVID-19, enrolled during active disease. The rearrangement uses TRBV7-2 and TRBJ1-5, with D possibly TRBD1 on 6 matching bases. The sample consisted of peripheral blood. The CDR3 DNA follows: TGTGCCAGCAGCTCTCCGCTGGGACAAGGCAATCAGCCCCAGCATTTT. The encoded protein is CASSSPLGQGNQPQHF.